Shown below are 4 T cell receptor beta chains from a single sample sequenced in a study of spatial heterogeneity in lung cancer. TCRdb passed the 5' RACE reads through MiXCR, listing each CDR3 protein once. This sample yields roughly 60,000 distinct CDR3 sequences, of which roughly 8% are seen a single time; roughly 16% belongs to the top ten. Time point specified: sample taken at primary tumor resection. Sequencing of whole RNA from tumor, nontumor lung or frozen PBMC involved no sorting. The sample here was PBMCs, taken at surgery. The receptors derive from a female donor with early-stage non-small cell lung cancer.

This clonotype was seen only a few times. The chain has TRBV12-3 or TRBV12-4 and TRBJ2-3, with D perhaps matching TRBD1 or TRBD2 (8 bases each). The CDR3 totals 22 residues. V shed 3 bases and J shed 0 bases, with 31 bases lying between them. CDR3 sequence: CASSFRTGMLAGRSSSTDTQYF. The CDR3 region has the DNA TGTGCCAGCAGTTTCAGGACAGGGATGCTAGCGGGTCGCTCCTCTAGCACAGATACGCAGTATTTT.

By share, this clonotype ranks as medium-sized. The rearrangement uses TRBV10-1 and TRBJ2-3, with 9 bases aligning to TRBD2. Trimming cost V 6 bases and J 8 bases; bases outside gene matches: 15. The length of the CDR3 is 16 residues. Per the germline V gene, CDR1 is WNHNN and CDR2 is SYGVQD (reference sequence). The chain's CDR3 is CASSPGSGSLSGTQYF. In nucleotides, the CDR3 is TGCGCCAGCAGCCCCGGTAGCGGGAGTTTGTCGGGTACGCAGTATTTT.

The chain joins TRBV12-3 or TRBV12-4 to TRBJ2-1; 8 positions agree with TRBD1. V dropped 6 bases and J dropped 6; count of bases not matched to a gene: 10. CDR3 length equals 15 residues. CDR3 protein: CASSWAGGVINEQFF. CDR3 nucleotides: TGTGCCAGCAGCTGGGCAGGGGGCGTCATCAATGAGCAGTTCTTC.

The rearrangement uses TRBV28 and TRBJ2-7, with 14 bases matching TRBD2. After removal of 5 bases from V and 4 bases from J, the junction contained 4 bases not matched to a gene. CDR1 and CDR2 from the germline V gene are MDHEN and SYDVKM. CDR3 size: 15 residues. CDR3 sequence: CASSPGLAGVYEQYF. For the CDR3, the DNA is TGTGCCAGCAGTCCGGGACTAGCGGGAGTGTACGAGCAGTACTTC. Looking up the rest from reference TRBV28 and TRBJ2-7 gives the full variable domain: DVKVTQSSRYLVKRTGEKVFLECVQDMDHENMFWYRQDPGLGLRLIYFSYDVKMKEKGDIPEGYSVSREKKERFSLILESASTNQTSMYLCASSPGLAGVYEQYFGPGTRLTVT.